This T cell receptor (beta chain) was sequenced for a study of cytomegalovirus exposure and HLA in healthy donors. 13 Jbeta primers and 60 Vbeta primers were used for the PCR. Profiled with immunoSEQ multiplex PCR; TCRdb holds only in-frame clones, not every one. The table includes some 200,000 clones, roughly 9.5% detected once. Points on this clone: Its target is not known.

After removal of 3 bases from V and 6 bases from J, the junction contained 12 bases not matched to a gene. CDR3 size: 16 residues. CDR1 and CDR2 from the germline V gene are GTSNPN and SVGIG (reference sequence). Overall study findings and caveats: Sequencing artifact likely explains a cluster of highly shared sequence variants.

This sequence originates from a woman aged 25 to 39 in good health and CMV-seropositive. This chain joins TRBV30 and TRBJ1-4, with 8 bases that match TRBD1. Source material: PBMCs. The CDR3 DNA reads TGTGCCTGGAGGGGAAGACAGGGGCACGTTGATGAAAAACTGTTTTTT. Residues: CAWRGRQGHVDEKLFF.